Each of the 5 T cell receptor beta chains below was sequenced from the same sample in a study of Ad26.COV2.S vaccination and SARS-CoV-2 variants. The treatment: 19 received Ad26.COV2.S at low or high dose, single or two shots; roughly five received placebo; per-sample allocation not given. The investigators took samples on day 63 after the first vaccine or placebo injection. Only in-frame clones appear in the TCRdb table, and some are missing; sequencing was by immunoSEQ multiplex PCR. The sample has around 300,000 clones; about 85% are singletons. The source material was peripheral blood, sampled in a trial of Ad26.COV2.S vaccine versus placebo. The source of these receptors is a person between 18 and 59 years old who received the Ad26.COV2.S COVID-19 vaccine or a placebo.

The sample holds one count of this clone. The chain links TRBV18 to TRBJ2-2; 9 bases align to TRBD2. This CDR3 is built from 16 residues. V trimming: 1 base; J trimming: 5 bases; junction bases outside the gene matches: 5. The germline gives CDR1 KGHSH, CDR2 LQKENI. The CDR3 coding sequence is TGTGCCAGCTCACCACTGGGACTAGCTATAACCGGGGAGCTGTTTTTT. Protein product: CASSPLGLAITGELFF.

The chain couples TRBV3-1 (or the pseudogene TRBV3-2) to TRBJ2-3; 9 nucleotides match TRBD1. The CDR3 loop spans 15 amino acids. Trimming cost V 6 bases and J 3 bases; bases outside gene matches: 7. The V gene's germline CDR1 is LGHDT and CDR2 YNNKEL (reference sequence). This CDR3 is CASRTSGQGTDTQYF. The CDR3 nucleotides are TGTGCCAGCAGAACCTCGGGACAGGGAACAGATACGCAGTATTTT.

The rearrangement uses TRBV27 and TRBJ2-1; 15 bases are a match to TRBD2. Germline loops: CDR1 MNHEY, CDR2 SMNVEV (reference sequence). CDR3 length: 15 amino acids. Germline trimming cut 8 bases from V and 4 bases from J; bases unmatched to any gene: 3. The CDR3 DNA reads TGTGCCAGCGGCGGACTAGCGGGAGGGTACAATGAGCAGTTCTTC. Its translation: CASGGLAGGYNEQFF.

The chain's CDR3 is CASSPDRAYGYTF. The CDR3 DNA is TGTGCCAGCAGCCCTGACAGGGCCTATGGCTACACCTTC. This chain joins TRBV11-1 and TRBJ1-2, with 7 bases lining up with TRBD1. Germline lookup yields CDR1 SGHAT and CDR2 FQDESV (reference sequence). This CDR3 region has 13 residues. The J segment lost 4 bases and the V segment lost 5 bases, leaving 4 bases of the junction unmatched. Supplemented by reference TRBV11-1 and TRBJ1-2, the full variable domain reads EAEVAQSPRYKITEKSQAVAFWCDPISGHATLYWYRQILGQGPELLVQFQDESVVDDSQLPKDRFSAERLKGVDSTLKIQPAELGDSAMYLCASSPDRAYGYTFGSGTRLTVV.

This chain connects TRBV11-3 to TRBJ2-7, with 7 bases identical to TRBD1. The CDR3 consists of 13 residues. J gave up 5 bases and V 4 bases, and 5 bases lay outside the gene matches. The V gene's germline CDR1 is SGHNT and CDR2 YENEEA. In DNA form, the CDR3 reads TGTGCCAGCAGCTCAGACAGGGATAACGAGCAGTACTTC. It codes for CASSSDRDNEQYF.